Listed below are T cell receptor beta chains from one sample, sequenced in a study of shared clonotypes between healthy human individuals. TCRdb's copy holds only in-frame clones and misses some; the assay was immunoSEQ multiplex PCR. The sample shows about 2.1 million clones, roughly 95% of them seen only once. The material sequenced was naive CD8+ T cells from PBMCs. These receptors came from a young man in good health. Some clones in this sample may be carry-over from other donors' samples. CDR3s leave out the opening cysteine and the closing phenylalanine or tryptophan.

TRBV7-9	ASSPGTVSNQPQH
TRBV27	ASSFQRADWGTGELF
TRBV2	AGRDGETYEQY
TRBV6-6	ASFQGGNQPQH
TRBV7-9	ASSSPPGYT
TRBV9	ASSAKTGLAGVLGDEQF
TRBV27	ASRGQGSDTEAF
TRBV10-3	AIRGTGTDKSSYEQY
TRBV19	ASRIGRTGPRSTEAF
TRBV29-1	SVQRSSGSTDTQY
TRBV29-1	SVAEQEGGYT
TRBV19	ARLAGGSGY
TRBV9	ASSSSPDDSNYGYT